This T cell receptor (beta chain) was retrieved from a study of T cells in tuberculosis. Study-wide findings and caveats: The TCR-beta difference was not significant; alpha differences partly reflected length. Using the GMM-specific repertoire gave more than 85% accuracy versus approximately 66% with motifs.

A remark on this clone: Its antigen is not known.

Germline V gene data show CDR1 as LGHNA and CDR2 as YNFKEQ. With 0 bases removed from V and 0 bases from J, the gap between germline ends came to 14 bases. The CDR3 covers 17 residues. Sequenced by immunoSEQ multiplex PCR; TCRdb stores in-frame clones only, minus some. The data hold about 36,000 clones, with more than 85% observed a single time. The receptor's source is a donor aged 10 to 29 with latent tuberculosis or without tuberculosis infection. The chain combines TRBV4-2 with TRBJ1-2; D unclear. The sequenced sample was PBMCs. This CDR3 is CASSQDNLGGPNYGYTF. CDR3 coding DNA: TGTGCCAGCAGCCAAGACAATCTCGGAGGGCCTAACTATGGCTACACCTTC.